The clone carrying this T cell receptor beta chain was recorded a few times. As to treatment: oral pan-JAK inhibitor, 5-10 mg twice daily. The sequencing template was cDNA reverse transcribed from extracted RNA. TCRdb's copy holds only in-frame clones and misses some; the assay was immunoSEQ multiplex PCR. The table shows about 220,000 clones, with around three fifths occurring only once. The ends lost 6 bases at V and 9 bases at J; junction bases unmatched: 14. CDR1 and CDR2 (germline): SQVTM, ANQGSEA. The length of the CDR3 is 13 residues. This sample was taken from a study of CD8+ T cells in alopecia areata.

This TCR was recovered from a human donor with alopecia areata. This specimen consisted of CD4+ T cells sorted from blood, obtained at week 4, from a patient treated with tofacitinib. This chain joins TRBV29-1 and TRBJ2-7; TRBD1 agrees at 7 bases. The CDR3 region has the DNA TGCAGCGTAAGCACAGGGGCCCCCGTGGGGCAGTACTTC. It specifies CSVSTGAPVGQYF.